These T cell receptor beta chains were read from a single sample in a study of T cell repertoires in cytomegalovirus infection. TCRdb analysed the reads with MiXCR anew, one entry per CDR3 protein. The profile shows 750,000 to 900,000 distinct CDR3 sequences, almost 30% of them singletons. Which antigens these TCRs recognize remains unknown. Sample: cultured CD8+ T cells from PBMCs, taken from culture after CMV antigen stimulation. The source of these receptors is a human donor in good health (CMV status not recorded). Some clones in this sample may be carry-over from other donors' samples. The CDR3 runs from the conserved cysteine through the conserved F or W. The D gene is left open where the match is weak. A row's size may be missing; if present it is once, few, many or a size class.

DNA: TGTGCTAGCAGCTTAGGAACCGGGACAGGGGACTACGAGCAGTACTTC
CDR3: CASSLGTGTGDYEQYF
V: TRBV7-7
J: TRBJ2-7
D: TRBD1
length: 16
size: .

DNA: TGTGCCAGCAGCCAAGGGAGGAGCTCCTACGAGCAGTACTTC
CDR3: CASSQGRSSYEQYF
V: TRBV12-3/TRBV12-4
J: TRBJ2-7
D: .
length: 14
size: .

DNA: TGTGCCAGCAGTTGGAAGAGGACAGGCCGCCTAAATGGCTACACCTTC
CDR3: CASSWKRTGRLNGYTF
V: TRBV6-2/TRBV6-3
J: TRBJ1-2
D: TRBD1
length: 16
size: few

DNA: TGTGCCAGCAGCTTAGGGCAGCGGGGGGGCCGGGATGAGCAGTTCTTC
CDR3: CASSLGQRGGRDEQFF
V: TRBV11-2
J: TRBJ2-1
D: TRBD2
length: 16
size: few

DNA: TGTGCCAGCAGCTCGCGGGGGACATTGGGTGAAAAACTGTTTTTT
CDR3: CASSSRGTLGEKLFF
V: TRBV7-9
J: TRBJ1-4
D: .
length: 15
size: .

DNA: TGTGCCAGCAGCCAGGGAGCGGGGGGAGCTAACTATGGCTACACCTTC
CDR3: CASSQGAGGANYGYTF
V: TRBV5-4
J: TRBJ1-2
D: .
length: 16
size: few

DNA: TGTGCCAGCAGTCCCGGACTAGCGGGGGGGCTGGAGACCCAGTACTTC
CDR3: CASSPGLAGGLETQYF
V: TRBV27
J: TRBJ2-5
D: TRBD2
length: 16
size: .

DNA: TGTGCCAGCAGCCAAGGTCATCGGGACAGGGTGGAGACCCAGTACTTC
CDR3: CASSQGHRDRVETQYF
V: TRBV4-2
J: TRBJ2-5
D: TRBD1
length: 16
size: few

DNA: TGCAGCGTTGAAGAACAGGGAGAGCAGTTCTTC
CDR3: CSVEEQGEQFF
V: TRBV29-1
J: TRBJ2-1
D: .
length: 11
size: .

DNA: TGTGCCAGCTCCCAAACCCGACACGGCAATCAGCCCCAGCATTTT
CDR3: CASSQTRHGNQPQHF
V: TRBV5-5
J: TRBJ1-5
D: .
length: 15
size: many

DNA: TGTGCCAGCAGTTTGTTCGAGCAAAGCTCCTACAATGAGCAGTTCTTC
CDR3: CASSLFEQSSYNEQFF
V: TRBV6-2/TRBV6-3
J: TRBJ2-1
D: .
length: 16
size: .

DNA: TGTGCCAGCAGCTTATCTCGGGGGAGCTCCTACAATGAGCAGTTCTTC
CDR3: CASSLSRGSSYNEQFF
V: TRBV7-9
J: TRBJ2-1
D: .
length: 16
size: .